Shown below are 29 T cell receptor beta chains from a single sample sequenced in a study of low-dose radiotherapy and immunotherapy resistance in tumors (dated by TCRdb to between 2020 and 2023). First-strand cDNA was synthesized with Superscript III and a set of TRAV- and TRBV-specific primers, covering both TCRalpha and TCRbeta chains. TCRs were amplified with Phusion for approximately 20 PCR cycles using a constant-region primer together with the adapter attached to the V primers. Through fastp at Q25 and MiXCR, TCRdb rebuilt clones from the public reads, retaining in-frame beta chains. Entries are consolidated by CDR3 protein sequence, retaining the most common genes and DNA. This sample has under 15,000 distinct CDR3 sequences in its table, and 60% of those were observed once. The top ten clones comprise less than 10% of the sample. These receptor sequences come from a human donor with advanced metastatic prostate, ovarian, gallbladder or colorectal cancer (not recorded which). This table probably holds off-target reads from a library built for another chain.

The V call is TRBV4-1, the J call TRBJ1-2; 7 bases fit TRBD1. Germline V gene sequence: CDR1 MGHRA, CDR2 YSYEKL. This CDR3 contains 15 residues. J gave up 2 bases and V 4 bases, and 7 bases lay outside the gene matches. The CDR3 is CASSLGTDINYGYTF. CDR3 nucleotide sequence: TGCGCCAGCAGCCTCGGGACAGATATAAACTATGGCTACACCTTC.

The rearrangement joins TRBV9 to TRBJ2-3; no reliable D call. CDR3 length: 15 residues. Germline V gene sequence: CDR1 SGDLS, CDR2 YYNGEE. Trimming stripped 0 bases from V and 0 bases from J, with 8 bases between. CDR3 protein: CASSVGGSSTDTQYF. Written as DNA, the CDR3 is TGTGCCAGCAGCGTAGGGGGATCTAGCACAGATACGCAGTATTTT.

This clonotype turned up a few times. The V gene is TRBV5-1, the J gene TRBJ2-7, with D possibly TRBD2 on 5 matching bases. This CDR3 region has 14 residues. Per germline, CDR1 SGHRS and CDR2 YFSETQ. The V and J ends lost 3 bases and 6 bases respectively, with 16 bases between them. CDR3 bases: TGCGCCAGCAGCTCCATCTACAACGGAGGCGAGCAGTACTTC. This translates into CASSSIYNGGEQYF.

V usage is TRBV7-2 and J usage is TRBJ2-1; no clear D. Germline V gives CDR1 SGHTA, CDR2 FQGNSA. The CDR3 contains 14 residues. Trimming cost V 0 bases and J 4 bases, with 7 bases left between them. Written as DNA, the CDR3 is TGTGCCAGCAGCTTAGCGGTCGGGTACAATGAGCAGTTCTTC. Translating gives CASSLAVGYNEQFF.

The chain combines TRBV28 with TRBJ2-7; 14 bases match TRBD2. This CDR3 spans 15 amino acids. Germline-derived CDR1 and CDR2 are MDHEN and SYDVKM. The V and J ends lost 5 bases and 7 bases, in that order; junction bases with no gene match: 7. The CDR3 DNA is TGTGCCAGCAGTAGACTAGCGGGAGGGCCGGGGGAGCAGTACTTC. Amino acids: CASSRLAGGPGEQYF.

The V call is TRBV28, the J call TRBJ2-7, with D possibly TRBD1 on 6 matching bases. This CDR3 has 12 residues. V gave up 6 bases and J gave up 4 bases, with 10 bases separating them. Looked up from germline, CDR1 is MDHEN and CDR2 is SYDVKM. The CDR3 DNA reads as TGTGCCAGCAGGGTAGGGGGTTACGAGCAGTACTTC. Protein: CASRVGGYEQYF.

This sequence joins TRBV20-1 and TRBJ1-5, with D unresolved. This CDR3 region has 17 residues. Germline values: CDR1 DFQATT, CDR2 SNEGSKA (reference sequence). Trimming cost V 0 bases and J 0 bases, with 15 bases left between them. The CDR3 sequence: CSAREGFRDYSNQPQHF. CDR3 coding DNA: TGCAGTGCTAGAGAAGGGTTCCGGGATTATAGCAATCAGCCCCAGCATTTT.

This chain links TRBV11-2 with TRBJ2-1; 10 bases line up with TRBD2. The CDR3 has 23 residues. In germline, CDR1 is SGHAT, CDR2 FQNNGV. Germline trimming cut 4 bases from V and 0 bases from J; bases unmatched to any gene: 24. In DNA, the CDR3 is TGTGCCAGCAGCTCCCTGAGGGTCCCCAGCGGGAGGGCCAAAAAAGGCTCCTACAATGAGCAGTTCTTC. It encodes CASSSLRVPSGRAKKGSYNEQFF.

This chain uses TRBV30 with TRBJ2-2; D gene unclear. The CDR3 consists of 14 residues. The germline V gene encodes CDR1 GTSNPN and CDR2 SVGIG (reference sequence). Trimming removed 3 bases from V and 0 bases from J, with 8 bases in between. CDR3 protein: CAWRGTANTGELFF. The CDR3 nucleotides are TGTGCCTGGAGGGGAACAGCGAACACCGGGGAGCTGTTTTTT.

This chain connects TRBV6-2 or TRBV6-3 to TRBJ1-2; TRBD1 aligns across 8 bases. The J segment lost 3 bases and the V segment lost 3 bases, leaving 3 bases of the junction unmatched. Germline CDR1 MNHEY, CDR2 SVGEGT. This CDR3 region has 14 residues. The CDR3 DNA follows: TGTGCCAGCAGTTATGGACAGGGCCACTATGGCTACACCTTC. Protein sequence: CASSYGQGHYGYTF.

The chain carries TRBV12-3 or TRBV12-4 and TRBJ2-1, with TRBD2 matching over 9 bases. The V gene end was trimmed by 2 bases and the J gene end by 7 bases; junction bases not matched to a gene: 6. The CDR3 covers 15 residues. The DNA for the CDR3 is TGTGCCAGCAGTTTACTAGCGGGGCCGGGGAATGAGCAGTTCTTC. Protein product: CASSLLAGPGNEQFF.

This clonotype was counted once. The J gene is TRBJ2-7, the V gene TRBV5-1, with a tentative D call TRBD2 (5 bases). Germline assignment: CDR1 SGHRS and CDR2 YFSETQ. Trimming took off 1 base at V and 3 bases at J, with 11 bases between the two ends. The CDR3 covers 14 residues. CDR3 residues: CASSLFGELYEQYF. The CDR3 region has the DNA TGCGCCAGCAGCTTGTTCGGGGAACTCTACGAGCAGTACTTC.

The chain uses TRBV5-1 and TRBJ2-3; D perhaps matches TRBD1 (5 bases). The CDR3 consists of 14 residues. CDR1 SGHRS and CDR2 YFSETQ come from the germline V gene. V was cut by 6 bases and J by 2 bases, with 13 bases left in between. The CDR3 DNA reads TGCGCCAGCAAAGGGGCCTTACACACAGATACGCAGTATTTT. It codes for CASKGALHTDTQYF.

CDR3: CASSAPSGNTIYF. The CDR3, as DNA: TGTGCCAGCAGTGCGCCCTCTGGAAACACCATATATTTT. The chain joins TRBV27 to TRBJ1-3; D is ambiguous. Germline V gives CDR1 MNHEY, CDR2 SMNVEV (reference sequence). The CDR3 is made up of 13 amino acids. Deletions cut 5 bases from V and 0 bases from J, with 5 bases between.

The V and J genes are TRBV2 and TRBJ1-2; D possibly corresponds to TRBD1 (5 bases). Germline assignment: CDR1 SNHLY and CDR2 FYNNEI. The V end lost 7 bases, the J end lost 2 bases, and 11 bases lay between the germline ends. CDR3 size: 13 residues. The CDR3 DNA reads TGTGCCAGCACCGGGACGTCCAACTATGGCTACACCTTC. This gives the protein CASTGTSNYGYTF.

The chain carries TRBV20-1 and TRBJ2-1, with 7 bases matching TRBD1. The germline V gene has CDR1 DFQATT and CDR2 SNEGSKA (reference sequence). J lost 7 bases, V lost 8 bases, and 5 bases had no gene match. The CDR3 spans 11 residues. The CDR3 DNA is TGCAGTCCAATACAGGGGAATGAGCAGTTCTTC. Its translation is CSPIQGNEQFF.

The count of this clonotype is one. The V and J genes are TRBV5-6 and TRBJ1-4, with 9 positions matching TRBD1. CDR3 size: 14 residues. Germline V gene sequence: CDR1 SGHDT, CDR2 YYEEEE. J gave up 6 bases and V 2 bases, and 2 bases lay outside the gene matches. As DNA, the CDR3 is TGTGCCAGCAGCTTTGACAGGGGGGATGAAAAACTGTTTTTT. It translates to CASSFDRGDEKLFF.

Here the CDR3 reads CASSFGRGVFGDYTF. The CDR3, as DNA: TGTGCCAGCAGTTTCGGTCGGGGAGTATTCGGTGACTACACCTTC. V gene TRBV26 combines with J gene TRBJ1-2. TRBV26 is an annotated pseudogene. CDR3 size: 15 residues.

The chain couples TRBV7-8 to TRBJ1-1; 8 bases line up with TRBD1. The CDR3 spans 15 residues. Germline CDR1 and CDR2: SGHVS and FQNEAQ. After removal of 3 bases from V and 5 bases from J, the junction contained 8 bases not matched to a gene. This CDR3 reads CASSFTQGGWTEAFF. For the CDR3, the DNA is TGTGCCAGCAGCTTCACACAGGGGGGATGGACTGAAGCTTTCTTT. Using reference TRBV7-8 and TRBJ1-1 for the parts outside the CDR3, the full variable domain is GAGVSQSPRYKVAKRGQDVALRCDPISGHVSLFWYQQALGQGPEFLTYFQNEAQLDKSGLPSDRFFAERPEGSVSTLKIQRTQQEDSAVYLCASSFTQGGWTEAFFGQGTRLTVV.

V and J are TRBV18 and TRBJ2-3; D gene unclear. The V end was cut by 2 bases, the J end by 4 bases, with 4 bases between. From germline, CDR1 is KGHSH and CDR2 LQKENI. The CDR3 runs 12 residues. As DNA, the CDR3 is TGTGCCAGCTCACCATCCGCAGATACGCAGTATTTT. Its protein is CASSPSADTQYF. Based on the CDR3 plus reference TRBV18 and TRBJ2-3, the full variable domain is NAGVMQNPRHLVRRRGQEARLRCSPMKGHSHVYWYRQLPEEGLKFMVYLQKENIIDESGMPKERFSAEFPKEGPSILRIQQVVRGDSAAYFCASSPSADTQYFGPGTRLTVL.

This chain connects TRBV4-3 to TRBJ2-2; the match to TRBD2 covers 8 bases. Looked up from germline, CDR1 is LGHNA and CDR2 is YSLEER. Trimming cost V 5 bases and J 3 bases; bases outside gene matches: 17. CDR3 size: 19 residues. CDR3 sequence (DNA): TGCGCCAGCAGCTCCACTATAACGGGAGGGCCTCGCGACACCGGGGAGCTGTTTTTT. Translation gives CASSSTITGGPRDTGELFF.

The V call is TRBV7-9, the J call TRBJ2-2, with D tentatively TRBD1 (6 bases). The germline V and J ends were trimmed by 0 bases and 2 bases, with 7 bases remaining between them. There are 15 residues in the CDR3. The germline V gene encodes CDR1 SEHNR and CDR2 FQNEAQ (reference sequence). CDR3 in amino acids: CASSLAGQNTGELFF. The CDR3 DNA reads TGTGCCAGCAGCTTAGCGGGACAAAACACCGGGGAGCTGTTTTTT.

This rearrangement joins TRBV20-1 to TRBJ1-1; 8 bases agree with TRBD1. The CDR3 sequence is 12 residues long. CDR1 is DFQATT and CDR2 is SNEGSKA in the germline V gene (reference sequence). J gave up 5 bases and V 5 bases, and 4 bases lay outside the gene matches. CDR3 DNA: TGCAGTGCTGAACAGGGGGTAACTGAAGCTTTCTTT. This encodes CSAEQGVTEAFF.

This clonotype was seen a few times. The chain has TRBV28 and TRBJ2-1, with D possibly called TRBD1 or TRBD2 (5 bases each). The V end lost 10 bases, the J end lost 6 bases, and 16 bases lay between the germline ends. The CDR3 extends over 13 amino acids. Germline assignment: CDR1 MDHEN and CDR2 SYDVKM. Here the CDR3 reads CATTPGAGNEQFF. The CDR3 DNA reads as TGTGCCACGACCCCCGGGGCGGGCAATGAGCAGTTCTTC.

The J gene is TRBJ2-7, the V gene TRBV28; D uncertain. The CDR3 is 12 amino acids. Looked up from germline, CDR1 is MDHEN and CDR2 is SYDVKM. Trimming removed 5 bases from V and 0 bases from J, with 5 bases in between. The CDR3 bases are TGTGCCAGCAGTGCCTACTCCTACGAGCAGTACTTC. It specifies CASSAYSYEQYF.

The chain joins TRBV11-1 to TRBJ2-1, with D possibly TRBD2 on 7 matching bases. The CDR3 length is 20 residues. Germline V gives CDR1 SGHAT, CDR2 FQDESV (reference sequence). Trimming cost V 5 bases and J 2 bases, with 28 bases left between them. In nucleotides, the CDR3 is TGTGCCAGCAGCATTGGGGGCAGGGGTGGGAGCGGGACTACCTACAATGAGCAGTTCTTC. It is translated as CASSIGGRGGSGTTYNEQFF.

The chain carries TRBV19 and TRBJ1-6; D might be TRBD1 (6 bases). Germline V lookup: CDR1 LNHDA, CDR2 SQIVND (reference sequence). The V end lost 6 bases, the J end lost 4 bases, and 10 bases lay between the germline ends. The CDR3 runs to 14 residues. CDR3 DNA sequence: TGTGCCAGTAGCCAGGGGTTGTATAATTCACCCCTCCACTTT. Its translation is CASSQGLYNSPLHF. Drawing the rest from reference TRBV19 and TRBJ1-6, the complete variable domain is DGGITQSPKYLFRKEGQNVTLSCEQNLNHDAMYWYRQDPGQGLRLIYYSQIVNDFQKGDIAEGYSVSREKKESFPLTVTSAQKNPTAFYLCASSQGLYNSPLHFGNGTRLTVT.

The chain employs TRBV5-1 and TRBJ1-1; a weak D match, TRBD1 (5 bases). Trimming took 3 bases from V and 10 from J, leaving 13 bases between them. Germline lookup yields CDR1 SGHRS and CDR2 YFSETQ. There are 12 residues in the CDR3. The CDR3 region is CASSSGGESAFF. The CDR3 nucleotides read TGCGCCAGCAGCTCCGGAGGGGAATCAGCTTTCTTT.

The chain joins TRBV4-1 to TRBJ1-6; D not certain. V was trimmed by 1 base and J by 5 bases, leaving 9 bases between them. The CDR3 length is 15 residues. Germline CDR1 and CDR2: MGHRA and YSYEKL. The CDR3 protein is CASSQVDRNNSPLHF. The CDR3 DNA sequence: TGCGCCAGCAGCCAAGTGGACCGAAATAATTCACCCCTCCACTTT.